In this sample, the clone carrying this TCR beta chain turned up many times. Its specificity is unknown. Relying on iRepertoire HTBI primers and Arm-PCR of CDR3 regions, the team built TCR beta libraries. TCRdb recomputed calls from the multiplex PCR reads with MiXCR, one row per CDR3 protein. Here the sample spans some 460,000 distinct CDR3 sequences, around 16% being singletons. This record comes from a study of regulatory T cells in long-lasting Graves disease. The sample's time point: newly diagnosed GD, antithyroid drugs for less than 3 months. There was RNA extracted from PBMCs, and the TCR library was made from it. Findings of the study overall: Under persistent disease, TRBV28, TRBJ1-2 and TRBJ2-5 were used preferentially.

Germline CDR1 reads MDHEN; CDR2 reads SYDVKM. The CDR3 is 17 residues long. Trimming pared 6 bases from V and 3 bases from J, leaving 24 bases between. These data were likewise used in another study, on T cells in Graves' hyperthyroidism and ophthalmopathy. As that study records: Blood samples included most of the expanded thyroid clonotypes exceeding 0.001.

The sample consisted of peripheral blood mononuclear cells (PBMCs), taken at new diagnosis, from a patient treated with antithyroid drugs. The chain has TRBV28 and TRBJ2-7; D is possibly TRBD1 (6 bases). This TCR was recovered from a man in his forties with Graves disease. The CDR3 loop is CASSLWSPAGVIYEQYF. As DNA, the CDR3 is TGTGCCAGCAGCCTATGGTCCCCCGCAGGGGTTATCTACGAGCAGTACTTC. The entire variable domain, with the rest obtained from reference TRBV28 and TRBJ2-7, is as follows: DVKVTQSSRYLVKRTGEKVFLECVQDMDHENMFWYRQDPGLGLRLIYFSYDVKMKEKGDIPEGYSVSREKKERFSLILESASTNQTSMYLCASSLWSPAGVIYEQYFGPGTRLTVT.